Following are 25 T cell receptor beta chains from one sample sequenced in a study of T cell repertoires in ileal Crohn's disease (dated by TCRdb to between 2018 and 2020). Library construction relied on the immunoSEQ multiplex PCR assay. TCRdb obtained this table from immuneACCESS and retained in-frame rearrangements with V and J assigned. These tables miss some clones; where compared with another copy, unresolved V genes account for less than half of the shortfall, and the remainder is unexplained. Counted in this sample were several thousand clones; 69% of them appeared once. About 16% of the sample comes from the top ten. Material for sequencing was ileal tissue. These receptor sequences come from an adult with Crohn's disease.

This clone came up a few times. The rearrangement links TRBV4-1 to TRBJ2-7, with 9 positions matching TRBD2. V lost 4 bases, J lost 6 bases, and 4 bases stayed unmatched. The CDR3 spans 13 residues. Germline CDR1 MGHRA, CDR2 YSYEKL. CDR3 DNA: TGCGCCAGCAGCCCGGGACTAGCTGGCGAGCAGTACTTC. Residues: CASSPGLAGEQYF.

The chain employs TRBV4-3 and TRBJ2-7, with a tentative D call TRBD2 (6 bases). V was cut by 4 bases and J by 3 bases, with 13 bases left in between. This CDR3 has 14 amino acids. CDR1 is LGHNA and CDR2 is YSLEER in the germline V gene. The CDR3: CASSPYGGNYEQYF. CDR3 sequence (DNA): TGCGCCAGCAGCCCCTACGGGGGAAACTACGAGCAGTACTTC.

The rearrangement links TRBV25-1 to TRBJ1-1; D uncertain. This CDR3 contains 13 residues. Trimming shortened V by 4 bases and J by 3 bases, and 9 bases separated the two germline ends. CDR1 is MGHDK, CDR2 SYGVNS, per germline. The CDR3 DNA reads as TGTGCCAGCAGTGTCGAAAGAGACACTGAAGCTTTCTTT. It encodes CASSVERDTEAFF.

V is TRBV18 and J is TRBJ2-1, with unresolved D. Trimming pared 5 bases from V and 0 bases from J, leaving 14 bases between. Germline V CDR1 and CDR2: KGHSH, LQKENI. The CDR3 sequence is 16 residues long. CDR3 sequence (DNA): TGTGCCAGCTCAGAGACACCTCTGAGCTCCTACAATGAGCAGTTCTTC. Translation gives CASSETPLSSYNEQFF.

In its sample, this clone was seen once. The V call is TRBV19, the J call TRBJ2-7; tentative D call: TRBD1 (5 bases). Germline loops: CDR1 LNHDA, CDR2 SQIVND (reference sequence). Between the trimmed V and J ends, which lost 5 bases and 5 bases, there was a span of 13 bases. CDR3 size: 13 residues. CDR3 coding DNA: TGTGCCAGTAGTTACGGCAGGGCCAACGAGCAGTACTTC. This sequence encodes CASSYGRANEQYF.

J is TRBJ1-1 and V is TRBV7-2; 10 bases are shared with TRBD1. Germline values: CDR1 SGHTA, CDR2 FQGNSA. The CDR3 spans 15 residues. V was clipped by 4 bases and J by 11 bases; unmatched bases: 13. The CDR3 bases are TGTGCCAGCAGCTCTCTACCTCCGGGACAGGGGAGCGCTTTCTTT. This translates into CASSSLPPGQGSAFF.

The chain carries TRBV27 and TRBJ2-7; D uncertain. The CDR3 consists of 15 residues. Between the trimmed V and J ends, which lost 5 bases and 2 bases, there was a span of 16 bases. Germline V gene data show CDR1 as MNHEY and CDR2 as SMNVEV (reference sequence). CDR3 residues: CASSPYSTQTYEQYF. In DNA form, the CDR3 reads TGTGCCAGCAGTCCATATTCGACTCAGACCTACGAGCAGTACTTC.

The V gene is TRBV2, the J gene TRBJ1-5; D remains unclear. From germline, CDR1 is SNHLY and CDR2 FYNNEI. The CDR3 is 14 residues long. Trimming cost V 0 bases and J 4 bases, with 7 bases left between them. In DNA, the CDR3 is TGTGCCAGCAGTGAAGCGAGCCTAAATCAGCCCCAGCATTTT. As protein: CASSEASLNQPQHF.

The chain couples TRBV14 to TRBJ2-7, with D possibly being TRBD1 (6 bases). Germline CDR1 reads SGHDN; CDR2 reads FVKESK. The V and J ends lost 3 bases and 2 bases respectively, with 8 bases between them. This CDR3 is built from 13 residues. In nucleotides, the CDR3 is TGTGCCAGCAGCCATTCAGGGGCCTACGAGCAGTACTTC. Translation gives CASSHSGAYEQYF.

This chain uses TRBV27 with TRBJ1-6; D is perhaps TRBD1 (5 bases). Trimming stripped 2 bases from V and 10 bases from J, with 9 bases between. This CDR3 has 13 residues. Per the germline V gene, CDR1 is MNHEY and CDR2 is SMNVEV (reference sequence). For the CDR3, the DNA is TGTGCCAGCAGTTTAAGGGACTACTCACCCCTCCACTTT. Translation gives CASSLRDYSPLHF.

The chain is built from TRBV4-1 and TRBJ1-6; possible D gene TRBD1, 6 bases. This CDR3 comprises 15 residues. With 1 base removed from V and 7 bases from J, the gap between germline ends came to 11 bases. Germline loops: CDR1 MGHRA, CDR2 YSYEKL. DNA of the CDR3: TGCGCCAGCAGCCAAGTAGCAGGGGCGAATTCACCCCTCCACTTT. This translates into CASSQVAGANSPLHF.

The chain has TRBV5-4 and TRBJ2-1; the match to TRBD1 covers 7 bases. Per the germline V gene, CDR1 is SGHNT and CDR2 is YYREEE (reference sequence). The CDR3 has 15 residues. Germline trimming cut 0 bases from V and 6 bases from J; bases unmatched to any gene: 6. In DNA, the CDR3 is TGTGCCAGCAGCTTGGGGACGGGACAGTTCAATGAGCAGTTCTTC. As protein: CASSLGTGQFNEQFF.

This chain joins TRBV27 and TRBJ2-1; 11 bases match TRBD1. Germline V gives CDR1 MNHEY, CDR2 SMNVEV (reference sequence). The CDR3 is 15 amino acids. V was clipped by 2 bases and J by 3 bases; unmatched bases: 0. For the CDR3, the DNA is TGTGCCAGCAGTTTAGGGACAGGGGGCTACAATGAGCAGTTCTTC. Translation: CASSLGTGGYNEQFF.

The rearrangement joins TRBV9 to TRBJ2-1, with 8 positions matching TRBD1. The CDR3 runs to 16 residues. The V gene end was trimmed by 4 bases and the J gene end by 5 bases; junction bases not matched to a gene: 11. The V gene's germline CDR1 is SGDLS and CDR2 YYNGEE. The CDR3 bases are TGTGCCAGCAGCTTCAATAGGGACAGGAGAAACAATGAGCAGTTCTTC. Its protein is CASSFNRDRRNNEQFF.

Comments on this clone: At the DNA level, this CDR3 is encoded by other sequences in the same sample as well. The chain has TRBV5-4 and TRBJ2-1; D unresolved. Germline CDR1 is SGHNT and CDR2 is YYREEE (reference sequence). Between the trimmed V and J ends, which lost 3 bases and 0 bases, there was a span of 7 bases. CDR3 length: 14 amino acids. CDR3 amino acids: CASSSSGSYNEQFF. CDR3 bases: TGTGCCAGCAGCTCTTCGGGCTCCTACAATGAGCAGTTCTTC. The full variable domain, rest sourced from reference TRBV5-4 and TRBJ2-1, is ETGVTQSPTHLIKTRGQQVTLRCSSQSGHNTVSWYQQALGQGPQFIFQYYREEENGRGNFPPRFSGLQFPNYSSELNVNALELDDSALYLCASSSSGSYNEQFFGPGTRLTVL.

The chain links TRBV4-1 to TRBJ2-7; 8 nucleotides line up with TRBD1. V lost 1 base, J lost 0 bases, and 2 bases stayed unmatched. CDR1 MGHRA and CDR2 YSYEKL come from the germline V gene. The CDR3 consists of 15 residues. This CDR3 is CASSQGTGSSYEQYF. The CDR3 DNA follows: TGCGCCAGCAGCCAAGGGACAGGGTCCTCCTACGAGCAGTACTTC.

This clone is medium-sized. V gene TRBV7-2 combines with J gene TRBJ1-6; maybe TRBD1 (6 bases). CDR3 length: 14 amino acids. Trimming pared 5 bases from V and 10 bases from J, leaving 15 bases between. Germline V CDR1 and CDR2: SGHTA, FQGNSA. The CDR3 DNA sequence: TGTGCCAGCAGCCCACAGGGTTCAGGATCACCCCTCCACTTT. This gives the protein CASSPQGSGSPLHF.

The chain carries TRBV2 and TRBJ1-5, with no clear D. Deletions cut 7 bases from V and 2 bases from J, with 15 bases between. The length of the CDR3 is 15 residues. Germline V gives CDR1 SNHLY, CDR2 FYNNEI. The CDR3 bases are TGTGCCAGCACCCCGGTTGGCGGGCGCAATCAGCCCCAGCATTTT. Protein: CASTPVGGRNQPQHF.

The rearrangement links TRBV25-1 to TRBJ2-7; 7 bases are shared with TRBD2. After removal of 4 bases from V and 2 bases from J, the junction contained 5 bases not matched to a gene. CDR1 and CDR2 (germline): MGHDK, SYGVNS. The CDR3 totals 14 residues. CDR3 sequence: CASSARLAPYEQYF. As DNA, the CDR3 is TGTGCCAGCAGTGCTCGACTAGCCCCCTACGAGCAGTACTTC.

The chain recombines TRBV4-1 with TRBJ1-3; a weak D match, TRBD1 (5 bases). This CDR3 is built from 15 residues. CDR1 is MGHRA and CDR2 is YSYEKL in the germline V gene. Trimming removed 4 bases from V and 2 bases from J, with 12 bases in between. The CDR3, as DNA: TGCGCCAGCAGCCCCTCCCCCAGGGCTGGAAACACCATATATTTT. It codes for CASSPSPRAGNTIYF.

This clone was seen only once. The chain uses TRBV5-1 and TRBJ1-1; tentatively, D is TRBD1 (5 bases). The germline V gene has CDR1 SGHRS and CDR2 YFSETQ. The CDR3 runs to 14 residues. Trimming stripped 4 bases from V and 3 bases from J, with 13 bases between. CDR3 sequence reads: CASSAAGGYTEAFF. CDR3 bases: TGCGCCAGCAGCGCGGCCGGGGGATACACTGAAGCTTTCTTT.

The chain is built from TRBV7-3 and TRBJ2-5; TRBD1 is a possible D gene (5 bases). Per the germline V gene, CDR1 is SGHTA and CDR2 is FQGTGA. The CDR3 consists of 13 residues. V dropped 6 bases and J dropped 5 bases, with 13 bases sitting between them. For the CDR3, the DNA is TGTGCCAGCAGTAACTCCTGGGGCGAGACCCAGTACTTC. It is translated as CASSNSWGETQYF.

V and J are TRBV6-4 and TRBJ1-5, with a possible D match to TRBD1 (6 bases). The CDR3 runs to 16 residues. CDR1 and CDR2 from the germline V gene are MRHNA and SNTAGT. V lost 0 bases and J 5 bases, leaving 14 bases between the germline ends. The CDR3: CASSDSNRVSHQPQHF. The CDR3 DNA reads TGTGCCAGCAGTGACTCTAACAGGGTCTCTCATCAGCCCCAGCATTTT.

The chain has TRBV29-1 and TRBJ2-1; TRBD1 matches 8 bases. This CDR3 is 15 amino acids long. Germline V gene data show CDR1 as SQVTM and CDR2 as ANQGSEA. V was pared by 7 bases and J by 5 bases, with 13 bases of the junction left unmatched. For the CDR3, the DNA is TGCAGCGCACCGCAGGGGGCGAGTTTCGACAATGAGCAGTTCTTC. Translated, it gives CSAPQGASFDNEQFF.

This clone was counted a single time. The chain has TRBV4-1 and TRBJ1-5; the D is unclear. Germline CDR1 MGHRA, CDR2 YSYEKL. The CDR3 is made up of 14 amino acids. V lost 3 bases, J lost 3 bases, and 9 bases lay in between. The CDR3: CASSHLQVNQPQHF. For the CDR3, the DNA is TGCGCCAGCAGCCATTTGCAGGTCAATCAGCCCCAGCATTTT.